The source of this T cell receptor beta chain is a study of blood T cell repertoires in COVID-19 (dated by TCRdb to the early 2020s). With regard to the full study: Samples from collaborators originated in the United States, Italy and Spain and spanned both the acute and convalescent phases of COVID-19. The prospective study material was composed of cDNA or gDNA derived from T cells, B-cell-depleted T cells, or PBMCs. Subjects who had been exposed to COVID-19, were actively infected with it, or had recovered from it provided the deeply sampled blood TCRbeta repertoires that made up the dataset. The repertoires were released in a freely available public database meant as a resource for research on the immune response to SARS-CoV-2. Samples came from the ongoing ImmuneRACE study (first 160 participants) plus 1,254 subjects from 6 global collaborators. A de-identified subject ID, COVID-19 status, age in years and sex were almost always included in the sample metadata. Where available, HLA class I and class II types were obtained from metadata supplied by the sample provider rather than from assay-based typing. The paper as a whole reports these results and caveats: How much clinical and demographic metadata was included differed by source and by participant, and the metadata was provided uncurated.

The sample holds a few counts of this clone. Its antigen is still unknown. No much larger clone exists at a distance of one base, and base qualities are not known. The CDR3 runs 13 amino acids, cysteine and phenylalanine included. Only the CDR3 DNA is retained, 39 bases long and in frame from the first base. V is shortened by 3 bases, J by 12 bases, and the region joining them spans 15 bases. Reading the germline V gene gives CDR1 MRHNA and CDR2 SNTAGT. One collaborating source in Seattle enrolled patients while the patients were actively infected and followed the patients over time throughout the course of disease. Whole blood was collected in K2EDTA tubes by collaborating institutions according to the institutions' own protocols. For TCRbeta analysis, collaborators shipped samples as frozen whole blood, isolated PBMCs, or DNA extracted from either of those sample types. TCRbeta CDR3 regions were amplified from genomic DNA by means of the immunoSEQ Assay, a bias-controlled multiplex PCR. The authors' analysis ran thus. Nucleated cell counts per sample were estimated from amplification of reference gene primers within the assay. Sequence reads were collapsed and filtered to measure the absolute abundance of every unique TCRbeta CDR3 rearrangement. For each sample, productive Simpson clonality was calculated as the square root of Simpson's diversity index over productive rearrangements. TCRdb holds this immuneACCESS table with in-frame rearrangements only. Some clones are missing; in checked studies, unresolved V genes explain under half, and the rest has no known cause. V and J calls and clone size are as listed in that table; D and trimming were resolved from the DNA. In this sample the table shows a few hundred thousand clones, around 90% of which occur a single time. The ten largest account for around 2.8% of the sample.

Sequenced: peripheral blood. This TCR derives from a woman in her 30s with COVID-19, enrolled during active disease. The rearrangement combines TRBV6-4 with TRBJ2-1; no confident D gene assignment can be made. The nucleotides read TGTGCCAGCAGTGAGGGTGAAGCGTCGTGGCAGTTCTTC. This yields the protein CASSEGEASWQFF.